The sequence of this T cell receptor beta chain was determined in a study of cytomegalovirus exposure and HLA in healthy donors. Amplification used 60 Vbeta primers and 13 Jbeta primers. Sequenced by immunoSEQ multiplex PCR; TCRdb stores in-frame clones only, minus some. The sample has 150,000 to 200,000 clones, about four fifths seen once. V lost 1 base and J 0 bases, leaving 5 bases between the germline ends. Germline V CDR1 and CDR2: SGHDT, YYEEEE. This CDR3 spans 13 amino acids. The source material was PBMCs. V gene TRBV5-6 combines with J gene TRBJ2-7, with D unresolved. The receptor was derived from a man aged 25 to 40 in good health and CMV-seronegative. CDR3 DNA sequence: TGTGCCAGCAGCTTGTTAGACTCCTACGAGCAGTACTTC. Translated: CASSLLDSYEQYF.